This T cell receptor (beta chain) was observed in a study of shared clonotypes between healthy human individuals. V dropped 1 base and J dropped 2 bases, with 6 bases sitting between them. From germline, CDR1 is SQVTM and CDR2 ANQGSEA. This CDR3 has 13 residues. Terminally differentiated effector memory CD45RA+ cells were left out of the naive CD8 fraction, which was CD45RO-negative and positively selected for CCR7. Only in-frame clones appear in the TCRdb table, and some are missing; sequencing was by immunoSEQ multiplex PCR. This sample yields approximately 2,000,000 clones, of which just under 95% are seen a single time; about 1.7% belongs to the top ten.

The chain employs TRBV29-1 and TRBJ2-1; D is unresolved. The sample consisted of naive CD8+ T cells from PBMCs. The TCR was taken from a young man in good health. Some clones in this sample may be carry-over from other donors' samples. The CDR3 DNA follows: TGCAGCGTTGAAGGCAGTACCTACAATGAGCAGTTCTTC. Translating gives CSVEGSTYNEQFF.